Below, one TCR beta chain is given with its context. The sample is drawn from a study of blood T cell repertoires in COVID-19. The CDR3 runs 14 residues. V was clipped by 8 bases and J by 4 bases; unmatched bases: 7. Looked up from germline, CDR1 is LNHDA and CDR2 is SQIVND (reference sequence). This table comes from immunoSEQ multiplex PCR, and its TCRdb copy is limited to in-frame clones, with some not included. In the table there are about 60,000 clones, about 88% of which are singletons. Specimen: peripheral blood. The sequence was obtained from a man aged 70 or older with acute or convalescent COVID-19. The genes are TRBV19 and TRBJ2-1; 8 positions match TRBD2. This CDR3 is CASAAGGLYNEQFF. CDR3 coding DNA: TGTGCCAGTGCCGCGGGGGGCCTGTACAATGAGCAGTTCTTC. The whole variable domain, remainder taken from reference TRBV19 and TRBJ2-1, is DGGITQSPKYLFRKEGQNVTLSCEQNLNHDAMYWYRQDPGQGLRLIYYSQIVNDFQKGDIAEGYSVSREKKESFPLTVTSAQKNPTAFYLCASAAGGLYNEQFFGPGTRLTVL.